In its sample, the clone carrying this T cell receptor (beta chain) was seen a few times. Its antigen is not identified. Between the trimmed V and J ends, which lost 0 bases and 5 bases, there was a span of 9 bases. Germline CDR1 is SGHRS and CDR2 is YFSETQ. The CDR3 runs 14 residues. The data were taken from a study of vaccination effects on CD4 cells after COVID-19. Produced via immunoSEQ multiplex PCR; TCRdb's table is partial and in-frame only. The data contain about 45,000 clones, 72% of them singletons. The authors isolated CD4+ T cells after around 11 days of culture. Participants completed two doses of the BNT162b2 or mRNA-1273 vaccine.

Sample: CD4+ T cells from PBMCs cultured without peptide, taken after COVID-19 vaccination. The sequence derives from a human donor who received a COVID-19 vaccine. The gene calls are TRBV5-1 and TRBJ1-5; D gene uncertain. Here the CDR3 reads CASSLGEGYQPQHF. The DNA for the CDR3 is TGCGCCAGCAGCTTGGGGGAGGGCTATCAGCCCCAGCATTTT.